This is a list of T cell receptor beta chains from one sample in a study of T cells in Graves' hyperthyroidism and ophthalmopathy. In TCRdb, the multiplex PCR reads were re-called with MiXCR into one record per CDR3 protein. Counted here are around 200,000 distinct CDR3 sequences, about 18% occurring once; the ten biggest clones make up about 31%. The sequenced material came from blood. Receptors originate from a woman between 45 and 65 years old with Graves' hyperthyroidism. Both conserved end residues are part of each CDR3. Fields, in order: CDR3 length, clone size, J gene, D gene, V gene, CDR3 protein, CDR3 DNA. A D gene is named only where the DNA matches it firmly. Clone size is stated in some rows and not others, as once, few, many or a class when expanded.

len: 14; abundance: many; j_gene: TRBJ1-2; d_gene: -; v_gene: TRBV3-1; CDR3aa: CASSQEPRYRGYTF; CDR3nt: TGTGCCAGCAGCCAAGAGCCCAGGTACCGAGGCTACACCTTC
len: 14; abundance: many; j_gene: TRBJ2-7; d_gene: -; v_gene: TRBV6-6; CDR3aa: CASSYGPLGYEQYF; CDR3nt: TGTGCCAGCAGTTACGGACCCTTGGGCTACGAGCAGTACTTC
len: 15; abundance: many; j_gene: TRBJ2-1; d_gene: TRBD2; v_gene: TRBV11-2; CDR3aa: CASSSGAGGPDEQFF; CDR3nt: TGTGCCAGCAGCTCCGGAGCGGGGGGGCCCGATGAGCAGTTCTTC
len: 17; abundance: -; j_gene: TRBJ2-1; d_gene: TRBD2; v_gene: TRBV18; CDR3aa: CASSPRLAGDSYNEQFF; CDR3nt: TGTGCCAGCTCACCACGACTAGCGGGGGACTCCTACAATGAGCAGTTCTTC
len: 15; abundance: many; j_gene: TRBJ2-7; d_gene: -; v_gene: TRBV6-1; CDR3aa: CASSERRRTTYEQYF; CDR3nt: TGTGCCAGCAGTGAAAGGAGGAGGACCACCTACGAGCAGTACTTC
len: 15; abundance: many; j_gene: TRBJ2-7; d_gene: -; v_gene: TRBV4-2; CDR3aa: CASSRGRAGQGEQYF; CDR3nt: TGTGCCAGCAGCCGAGGAAGGGCAGGGCAGGGCGAGCAGTACTTC
len: 11; abundance: -; j_gene: TRBJ2-1; d_gene: -; v_gene: TRBV28; CDR3aa: CASSSSHEQFF; CDR3nt: TGTGCCAGCAGTTCCAGCCATGAGCAGTTCTTC
len: 12; abundance: many; j_gene: TRBJ2-3; d_gene: -; v_gene: TRBV10-3; CDR3aa: CAISGVTDTQYF; CDR3nt: TGTGCCATCAGCGGGGTCACAGATACGCAGTATTTT
len: 13; abundance: many; j_gene: TRBJ2-3; d_gene: -; v_gene: TRBV5-1; CDR3aa: CASSPSGTSMQYF; CDR3nt: TGCGCCAGCAGCCCCTCCGGGACTTCAATGCAGTATTTT
len: 17; abundance: many; j_gene: TRBJ2-7; d_gene: -; v_gene: TRBV6-1; CDR3aa: CASSTPPLIGSLDEQYF; CDR3nt: TGTGCCAGCAGTACCCCCCCGCTGATTGGGAGTTTGGACGAGCAGTACTTC
len: 15; abundance: many; j_gene: TRBJ2-3; d_gene: TRBD2; v_gene: TRBV19; CDR3aa: CASSMIGGATDTQYF; CDR3nt: TGTGCCAGTAGTATGATCGGGGGGGCGACAGATACGCAGTATTTT
len: 16; abundance: few; j_gene: TRBJ2-7; d_gene: TRBD2; v_gene: TRBV6-2/TRBV6-3; CDR3aa: CASSHGTSGGLYEQYF; CDR3nt: TGTGCCAGCAGCCACGGGACTAGCGGGGGGCTCTACGAGCAGTACTTC
len: 15; abundance: many; j_gene: TRBJ1-2; d_gene: -; v_gene: TRBV5-1; CDR3aa: CASSPGSVYDYGYTF; CDR3nt: TGCGCCAGCAGCCCAGGCAGTGTATATGACTATGGCTACACCTTC
len: 14; abundance: many; j_gene: TRBJ1-5; d_gene: -; v_gene: TRBV10-2; CDR3aa: CASSEGRGNQPQHF; CDR3nt: TGCGCCAGCAGTGAGGGCAGGGGTAATCAGCCCCAGCATTTT
len: 13; abundance: -; j_gene: TRBJ2-7; d_gene: TRBD1; v_gene: TRBV5-6; CDR3aa: CASSADRGDEQYF; CDR3nt: TGTGCCAGCAGCGCGGACAGGGGCGACGAGCAGTACTTC